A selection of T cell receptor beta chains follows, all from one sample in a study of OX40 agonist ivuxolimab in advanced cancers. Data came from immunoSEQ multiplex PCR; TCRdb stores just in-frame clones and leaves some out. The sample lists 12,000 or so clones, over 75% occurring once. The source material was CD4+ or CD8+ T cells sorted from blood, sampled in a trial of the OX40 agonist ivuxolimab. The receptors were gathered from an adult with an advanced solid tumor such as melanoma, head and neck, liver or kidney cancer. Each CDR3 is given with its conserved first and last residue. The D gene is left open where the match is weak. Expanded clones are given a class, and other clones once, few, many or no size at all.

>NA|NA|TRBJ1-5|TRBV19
CASIAEERYSNQPQHF
TGTGCCAGTATAGCAGAGGAGCGATATAGCAATCAGCCCCAGCATTTT
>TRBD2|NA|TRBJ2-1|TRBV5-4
CASSLGLAGAGEQFF
TGTGCCAGCAGCTTGGGTCTAGCGGGGGCCGGTGAGCAGTTCTTC
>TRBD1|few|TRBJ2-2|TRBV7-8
CASSWDRDTNTGELFF
TGTGCCAGCAGCTGGGACAGGGACACGAACACCGGGGAGCTGTTTTTT
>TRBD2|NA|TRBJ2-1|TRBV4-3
CASSHSRTSGGYNEQFF
TGCGCCAGCAGCCATTCCAGGACTAGCGGGGGGTACAATGAGCAGTTCTTC
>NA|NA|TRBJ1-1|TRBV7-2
CASSLDPDTLNTEAFF
TGTGCCAGCAGCTTAGACCCGGACACGCTTAACACTGAAGCTTTCTTT
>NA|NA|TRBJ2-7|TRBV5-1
CASSLHVTRDEQYF
TGCGCCAGCAGTTTACACGTAACCAGGGACGAGCAGTACTTC
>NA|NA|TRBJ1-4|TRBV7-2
CASSLLAGVNEKLFF
TGTGCCAGCAGCCTCCTTGCAGGGGTGAATGAAAAACTGTTTTTT
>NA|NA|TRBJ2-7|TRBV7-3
CASSFRDRSSYEQYF
TGTGCCAGCAGCTTTAGAGACAGGTCCTCCTACGAGCAGTACTTC
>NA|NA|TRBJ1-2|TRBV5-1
CASSFSGAGDGYTF
TGCGCCAGCAGTTTTTCAGGGGCGGGGGATGGCTACACCTTC
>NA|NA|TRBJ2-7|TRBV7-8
CASSFRDRSSYEQYF
TGTGCCAGCAGCTTTAGAGACAGGTCCTCCTACGAGCAGTACTTC
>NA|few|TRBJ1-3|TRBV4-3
CASSQYTASSGNTIYF
TGCGCCAGCAGCCAATATACGGCTAGCTCTGGAAACACCATATATTTT
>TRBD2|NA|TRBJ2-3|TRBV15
CATSGTSGPTDTQYF
TGTGCCACCAGCGGGACTAGCGGACCCACAGATACGCAGTATTTT
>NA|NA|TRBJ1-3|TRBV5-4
CASSVAGSLGSGNTIYF
TGTGCCAGCAGCGTGGCAGGGTCCCTTGGCTCTGGAAACACCATATATTTT
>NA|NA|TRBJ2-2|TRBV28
CASRQDLNTGELFF
TGTGCCAGCAGACAGGATTTGAACACCGGGGAGCTGTTTTTT
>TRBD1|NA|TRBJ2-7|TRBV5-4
CASSWTGSYEQYF
TGTGCCAGCAGCTGGACAGGCTCCTACGAGCAGTACTTC